This T cell receptor (beta chain) was observed in a study of T cells after yellow fever vaccination. Overall study findings and caveats: On re-exposure, the response was weaker but peaked faster, at day 5 versus 15. The study noted that FACS-sorted repertoires could contain abundant clonotypes contaminating from the bulk population.

Details on this clonotype: What it binds is unknown.

The CDR3 totals 16 residues. From germline, CDR1 is ENHRY and CDR2 SYGVKD. The germline V and J ends were trimmed by 0 bases and 1 base, with 11 bases remaining between them. They built TCR cDNA with 5'RACE template switching, a step that put in a universal primer site and UMIs. Using its own MiXCR run on the 5' RACE reads, TCRdb lists one record per CDR3 protein. The top ten hold around 14% of the sample, which has some 600,000 distinct CDR3 sequences, 12% seen once. The sequenced sample was PBMCs, obtained on the day of the yellow fever booster vaccination. This TCR came from a man aged 25 to 40 who received the YFV17D yellow fever vaccine. The rearrangement uses TRBV10-3 and TRBJ2-3, with D possibly TRBD2 on 6 matching bases. In nucleotides, the CDR3 is TGTGCCATCAGTGAGTCACAGTCGGGGGGCACAGATACGCAGTATTTT. It is translated as CAISESQSGGTDTQYF.